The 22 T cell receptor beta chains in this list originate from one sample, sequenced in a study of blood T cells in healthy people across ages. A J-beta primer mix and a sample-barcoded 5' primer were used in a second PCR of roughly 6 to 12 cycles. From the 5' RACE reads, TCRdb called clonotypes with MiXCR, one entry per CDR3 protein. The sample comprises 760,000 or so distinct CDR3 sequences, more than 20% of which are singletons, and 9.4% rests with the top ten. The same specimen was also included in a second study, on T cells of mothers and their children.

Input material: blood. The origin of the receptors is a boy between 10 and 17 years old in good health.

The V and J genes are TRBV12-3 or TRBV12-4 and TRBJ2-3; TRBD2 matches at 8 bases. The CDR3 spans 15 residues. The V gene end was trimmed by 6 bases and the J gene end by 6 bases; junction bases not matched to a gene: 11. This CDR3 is CASRYREGSSDTQYF. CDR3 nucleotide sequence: TGTGCCAGCAGATACCGGGAGGGATCATCGGATACGCAGTATTTT.

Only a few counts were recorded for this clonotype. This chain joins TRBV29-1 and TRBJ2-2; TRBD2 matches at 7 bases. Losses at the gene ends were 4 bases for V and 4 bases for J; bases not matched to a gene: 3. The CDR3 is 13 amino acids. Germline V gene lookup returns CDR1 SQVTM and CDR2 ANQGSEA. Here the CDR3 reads CSVVREGTGELFF. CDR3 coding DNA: TGCAGCGTTGTGAGGGAGGGCACCGGGGAGCTGTTTTTT.

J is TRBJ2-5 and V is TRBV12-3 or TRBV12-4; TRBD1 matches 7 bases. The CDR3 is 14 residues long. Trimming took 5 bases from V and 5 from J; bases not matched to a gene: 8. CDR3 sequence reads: CASSQGQPGETQYF. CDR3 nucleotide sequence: TGTGCCAGCAGTCAGGGACAGCCTGGGGAGACCCAGTACTTC.

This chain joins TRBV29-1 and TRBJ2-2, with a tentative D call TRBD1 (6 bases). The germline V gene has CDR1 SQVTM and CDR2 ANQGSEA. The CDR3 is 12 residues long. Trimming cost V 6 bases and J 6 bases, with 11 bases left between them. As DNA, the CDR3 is TGCAGCGTCAGAACAGGGTCCGGGGAGCTGTTTTTT. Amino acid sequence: CSVRTGSGELFF.

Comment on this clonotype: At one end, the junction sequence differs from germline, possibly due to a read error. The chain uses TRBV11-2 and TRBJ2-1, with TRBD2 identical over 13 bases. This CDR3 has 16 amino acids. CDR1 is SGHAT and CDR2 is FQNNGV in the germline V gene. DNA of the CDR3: TGCGCCAGCAGGGGACTAGCGGGAACCTCCTACAATGAGCAGTTCTTC. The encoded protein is CASRGLAGTSYNEQFF.

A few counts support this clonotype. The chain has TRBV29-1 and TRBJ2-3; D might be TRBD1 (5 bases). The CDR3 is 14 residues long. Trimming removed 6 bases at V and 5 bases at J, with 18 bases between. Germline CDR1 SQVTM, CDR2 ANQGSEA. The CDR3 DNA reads TGCAGCGTCATGAACCCAGGGATCGAAGATACGCAGTATTTT. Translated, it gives CSVMNPGIEDTQYF.

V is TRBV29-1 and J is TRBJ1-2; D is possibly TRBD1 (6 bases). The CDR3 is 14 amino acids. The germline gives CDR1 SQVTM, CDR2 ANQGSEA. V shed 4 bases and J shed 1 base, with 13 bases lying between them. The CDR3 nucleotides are TGCAGCGTTGTACAGGGTCAGAGTAACTATGGCTACACCTTC. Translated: CSVVQGQSNYGYTF.

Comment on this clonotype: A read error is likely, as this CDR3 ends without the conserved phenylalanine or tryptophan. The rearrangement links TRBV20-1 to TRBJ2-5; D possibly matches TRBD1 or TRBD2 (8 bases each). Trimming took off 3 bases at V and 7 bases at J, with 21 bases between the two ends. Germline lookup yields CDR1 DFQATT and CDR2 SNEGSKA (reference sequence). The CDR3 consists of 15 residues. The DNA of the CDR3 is TGCAGTGCTAGTTGGGATCTTAGCGGGACAGGGACCCAGTACCTC. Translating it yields CSASWDLSGTGTQYL.

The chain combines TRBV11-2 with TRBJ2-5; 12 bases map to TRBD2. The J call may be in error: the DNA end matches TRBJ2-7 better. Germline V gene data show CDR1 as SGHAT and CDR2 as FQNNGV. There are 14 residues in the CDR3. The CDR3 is CATRRLAGAYEQYF. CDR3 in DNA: TGTGCCACCCGTCGACTAGCGGGAGCCTACGAGCAGTACTTC.

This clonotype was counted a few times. As DNA, the CDR3 is TGCGCCAGCAGCCAAGGGGTGGATGCCACTGAAGCTTTCTTT. It specifies CASSQGVDATEAFF. The V call is TRBV4-1, the J call TRBJ1-1, with D unresolved. This CDR3 is 14 amino acids long. Germline V gene lookup returns CDR1 MGHRA and CDR2 YSYEKL. Trimming took off 1 base at V and 4 bases at J, with 10 bases between the two ends.

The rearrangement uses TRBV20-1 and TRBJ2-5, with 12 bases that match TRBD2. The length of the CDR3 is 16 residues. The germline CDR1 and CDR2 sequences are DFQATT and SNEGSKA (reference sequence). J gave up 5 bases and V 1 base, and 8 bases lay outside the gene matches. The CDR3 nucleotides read TGCAGTGCTAGAGTATCGACTAGCGGGAGTGGTGAGACCCAGTACTTC. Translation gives CSARVSTSGSGETQYF.

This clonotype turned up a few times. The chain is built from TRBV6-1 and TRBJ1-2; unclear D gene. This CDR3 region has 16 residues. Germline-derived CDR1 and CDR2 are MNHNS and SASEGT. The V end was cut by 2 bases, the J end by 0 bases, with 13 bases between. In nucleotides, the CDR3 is TGTGCCAGCAGTGAAAGTCTGGGGAATTCTAACTATGGCTACACCTTC. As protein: CASSESLGNSNYGYTF.

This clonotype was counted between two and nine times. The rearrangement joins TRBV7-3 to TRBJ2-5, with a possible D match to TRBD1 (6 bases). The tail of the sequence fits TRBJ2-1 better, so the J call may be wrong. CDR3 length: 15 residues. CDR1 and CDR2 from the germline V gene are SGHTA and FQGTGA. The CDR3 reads CASSPQGHSTDEQFF. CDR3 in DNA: TGTGCCAGCAGTCCTCAGGGGCACAGTACGGATGAGCAGTTCTTC.

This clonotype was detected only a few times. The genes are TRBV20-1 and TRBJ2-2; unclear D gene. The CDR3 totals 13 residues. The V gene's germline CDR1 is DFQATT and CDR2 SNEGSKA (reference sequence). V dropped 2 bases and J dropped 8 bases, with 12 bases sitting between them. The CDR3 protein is CSARSVSAGELFF. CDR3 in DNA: TGCAGTGCTAGAAGTGTGAGTGCGGGGGAGCTGTTTTTT.

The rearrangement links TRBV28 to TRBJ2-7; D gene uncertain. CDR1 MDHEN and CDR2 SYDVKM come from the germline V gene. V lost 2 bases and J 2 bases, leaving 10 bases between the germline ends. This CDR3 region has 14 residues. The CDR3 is CASSLVTLTYEQYF. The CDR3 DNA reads TGTGCCAGCAGTTTAGTGACTTTAACCTACGAGCAGTACTTC.

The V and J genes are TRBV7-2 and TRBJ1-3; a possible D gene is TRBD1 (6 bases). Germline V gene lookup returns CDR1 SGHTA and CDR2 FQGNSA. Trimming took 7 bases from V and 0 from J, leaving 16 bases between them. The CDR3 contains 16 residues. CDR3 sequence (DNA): TGTGCCAGCACCCTGACAGGCCCCGACTCTGGAAACACCATATATTTT. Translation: CASTLTGPDSGNTIYF.

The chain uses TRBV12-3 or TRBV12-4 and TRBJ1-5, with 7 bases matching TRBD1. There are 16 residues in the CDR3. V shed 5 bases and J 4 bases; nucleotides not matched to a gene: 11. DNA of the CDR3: TGTGCCAGCAGTCCGACTGACAGGGTGGGGAATCAGCCCCAGCATTTT. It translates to CASSPTDRVGNQPQHF.

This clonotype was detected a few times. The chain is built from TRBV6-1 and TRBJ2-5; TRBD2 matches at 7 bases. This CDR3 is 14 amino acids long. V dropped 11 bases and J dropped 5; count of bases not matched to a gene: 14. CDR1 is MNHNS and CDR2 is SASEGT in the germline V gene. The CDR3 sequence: CAGDSSGAGETQYF. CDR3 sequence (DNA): TGTGCCGGAGACTCTAGCGGAGCGGGGGAGACCCAGTACTTC.

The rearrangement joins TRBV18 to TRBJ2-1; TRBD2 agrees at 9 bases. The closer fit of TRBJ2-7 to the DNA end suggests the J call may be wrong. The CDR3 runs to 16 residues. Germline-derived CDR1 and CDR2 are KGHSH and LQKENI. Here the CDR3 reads CASSPLGLARVEEQYF. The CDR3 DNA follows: TGTGCCAGCTCACCACTAGGACTAGCGAGGGTTGAGGAGCAGTACTTC.

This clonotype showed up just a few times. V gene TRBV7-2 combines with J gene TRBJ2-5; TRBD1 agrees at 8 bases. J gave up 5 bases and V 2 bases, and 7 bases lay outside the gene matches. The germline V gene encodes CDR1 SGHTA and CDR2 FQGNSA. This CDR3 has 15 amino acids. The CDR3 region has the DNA TGTGCCAGCAGCTTATTGGGACAGGCGAGCGAGACCCAGTACTTC. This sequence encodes CASSLLGQASETQYF.

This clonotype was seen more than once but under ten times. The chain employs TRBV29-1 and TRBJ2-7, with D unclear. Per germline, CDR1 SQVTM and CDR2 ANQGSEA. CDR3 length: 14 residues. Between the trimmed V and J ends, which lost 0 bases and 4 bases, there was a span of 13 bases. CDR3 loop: CSVEDLSKPYEQYF. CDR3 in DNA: TGCAGCGTTGAAGATCTTAGTAAGCCTTACGAGCAGTACTTC.

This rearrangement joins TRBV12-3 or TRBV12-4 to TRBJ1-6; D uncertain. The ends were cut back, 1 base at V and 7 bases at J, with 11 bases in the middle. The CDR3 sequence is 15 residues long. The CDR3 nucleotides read TGTGCCAGCAGTTTAGGGTACGCGATGAATTCACCCCTCCACTTT. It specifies CASSLGYAMNSPLHF.